The rows below give T cell receptor beta chains drawn from one sample of a study of CD8+ T cells in alopecia areata. The method was immunoSEQ multiplex PCR; TCRdb's version includes in-frame clones alone and lacks a portion of them. The sample includes fewer than 250,000 clones, more than 45% seen only once; the top ten take around 0.44%. The source was CD4+ T cells sorted from blood, collected at week 0. The source of these receptors is a human donor with alopecia areata. CDR3s include the opening cysteine and the closing phenylalanine or tryptophan. A D gene is named only where the DNA matches it firmly. Not all rows give a size; the values are once, few, many and, for expanded clones, a class.

.	TRBD2	TRBV29-1	TRBJ2-1	TGCAGCGTCGGGACTAGCGGGACGTATGAGCAGTTCTTC	CSVGTSGTYEQFF
.	.	TRBV28	TRBJ1-4	TGTGCCAGCAGGGCAACTAATGAAAAACTGTTTTTT	CASRATNEKLFF
many	.	TRBV5-1	TRBJ1-4	TGCGCCAGCAGCTTGGAGTTGGGGGCCGTGGGAAAACTGTTTTTT	CASSLELGAVGKLFF
.	.	TRBV5-1	TRBJ2-2	TGCGCCAGCAGCGCACAACTAAACACCGGGGAGCTGTTTTTT	CASSAQLNTGELFF
once	.	TRBV2	TRBJ1-1	TGTGCCAGCAGAGGGCTGAACACTGAAGCTTTCTTT	CASRGLNTEAFF
.	.	TRBV9	TRBJ1-1	TGTGCCAGCAGCCAACGGCTGGGTGACACTGAAGCTTTCTTT	CASSQRLGDTEAFF
.	.	TRBV13	TRBJ2-7	TGTGCCAGCAGCGTAGAACTCGGCGAGCAGTACTTC	CASSVELGEQYF
.	.	TRBV4-1	TRBJ1-5	TGCGCCAGCAGCCAACCGGGCGGGAATCAGCCCCAGCATTTT	CASSQPGGNQPQHF
.	.	TRBV29-1	TRBJ2-3	TGCAGCGGGACGAGGTTGGCGGGCAGCACAGATACGCAGTATTTT	CSGTRLAGSTDTQYF
.	TRBD2	TRBV6-5	TRBJ2-3	TGTGCCAGCAGTTCAGCTCAGCGGGGTAGTACAGATACGCAGTATTTT	CASSSAQRGSTDTQYF
few	.	TRBV2	TRBJ2-3	TGTGCCAGCAAGGCGGACCCAGATACGCAGTATTTT	CASKADPDTQYF
.	TRBD2	TRBV6-5	TRBJ2-5	TGTGCCAGCAGTGTTATAGCGGGAGGGGAGACCCAGTACTTC	CASSVIAGGETQYF
many	.	TRBV29-1	TRBJ2-1	TGCAGCGCGCTAGATGTATACAATGAGCAGTTCTTC	CSALDVYNEQFF
.	.	TRBV30	TRBJ1-1	TGTGCCTGGAGTTCGGGGATTCAGAACACTGAAGCTTTCTTT	CAWSSGIQNTEAFF
.	TRBD2	TRBV7-2	TRBJ2-1	TGTGCCAGCAGCTACAAGGCGGGGGAGTACAATGAGCAGTTCTTC	CASSYKAGEYNEQFF
few	TRBD1	TRBV29-1	TRBJ2-3	TGCAGCATCCGGGACAGGGGAATGGCAGATACGCAGTATTTT	CSIRDRGMADTQYF
few	TRBD1	TRBV29-1	TRBJ1-1	TGCAGCGTAGATTCAGGGGGCAGAACCACTGAAGCTTTCTTT	CSVDSGGRTTEAFF
.	.	TRBV7-9	TRBJ2-1	TGTGCCAGCAGTTCCGCCGACGGGGTTAAAGAGCAGTTCTTC	CASSSADGVKEQFF
.	TRBD2	TRBV18	TRBJ2-1	TGTGCCAGCTCACCCCAACTAGCGGGGGGTGCCTCCTCCTACAATGAGCAGTTCTTC	CASSPQLAGGASSYNEQFF
few	.	TRBV7-2	TRBJ2-1	TGTGCCAGCAGCTTTAGCGGTCCGGGTGAGCAGTTCTTC	CASSFSGPGEQFF
once	TRBD2	TRBV4-2	TRBJ2-4	TGTGCCAGCAGCCGCCTGACTAGCGGGGTGTCTAAAAACATTCAGTACTTC	CASSRLTSGVSKNIQYF
.	.	TRBV5-1	TRBJ2-5	TGCGCCAGCAGCTTTAGGGTGGATATGGAGACCCAGTACTTC	CASSFRVDMETQYF
.	.	TRBV6-5	TRBJ1-1	TGTGCCAGCAGTTACTCGATGGTTTCTGAAGCTTTCTTT	CASSYSMVSEAFF
few	.	TRBV19	TRBJ2-2	TGTGCCAGTAGTATGGGCCAGATAAGACCCTACACCGGGGAGCTGTTTTTT	CASSMGQIRPYTGELFF
.	.	TRBV5-1	TRBJ2-5	TGCGCCAGCAGCTTCGGCCCGCAGGAGACCCAGTACTTC	CASSFGPQETQYF
many	.	TRBV7-9	TRBJ1-1	TGTGCCAGCACTGATCGGGACACTGAAGCTTTCTTT	CASTDRDTEAFF
.	TRBD1	TRBV30	TRBJ2-7	TGTGCCTGGAGGGACCCGGGACAGGGAGCCGAGCAGTACTTC	CAWRDPGQGAEQYF
.	.	TRBV5-1	TRBJ1-2	TGCGCCAGCAGTACGGACGGACGATATGGCTACACCTTC	CASSTDGRYGYTF
once	.	TRBV29-1	TRBJ1-6	TGCAGCGTTGCCCGGCAGAATAATTCACCCCTCCACTTT	CSVARQNNSPLHF
.	.	TRBV16	TRBJ1-1	TGTGCCAGCAGCCACGGGGCAGGGGCGAACACTGAAGCTTTCTTT	CASSHGAGANTEAFF
.	.	TRBV18	TRBJ2-2	TGTGCCAGCTCATTCCGCCCGACCGGGGAGCTGTTTTTT	CASSFRPTGELFF
few	.	TRBV7-9	TRBJ1-2	TGTGCCAGCAGCACCAAGGGCCCCGTCGATGGCTACACCTTC	CASSTKGPVDGYTF
.	.	TRBV28	TRBJ2-7	TGTGCCAGCAGATATTATTCGACAGGGGAGGGCGAGCAGTACTTC	CASRYYSTGEGEQYF
few	.	TRBV5-1	TRBJ2-4	TGCGCCAGCAGCCCCGAGGCCGGGGGAATAGCCAAAAACATTCAGTACTTC	CASSPEAGGIAKNIQYF
.	.	TRBV2	TRBJ2-1	TGTGCCAGCAGTGAAGCGCTTAGGTATGAGCAGTTCTTC	CASSEALRYEQFF
.	.	TRBV4-1	TRBJ2-1	TGCGCCAGCAGCCAGGGGTTCACAGGAAGCTCCTACAATGAGCAGTTCTTC	CASSQGFTGSSYNEQFF
few	TRBD1	TRBV30	TRBJ1-1	TGTGCCTGGAGTGTAGCGGGACAGATGAACACTGAAGCTTTCTTT	CAWSVAGQMNTEAFF
.	.	TRBV2	TRBJ2-1	TGTGCCAGCATCACTATCCGAGTCGATGAGCAGTTCTTC	CASITIRVDEQFF
.	.	TRBV27	TRBJ1-1	TGTGCCAGCAGAACAGGGAACACTGAAGCTTTCTTT	CASRTGNTEAFF
.	.	TRBV25-1	TRBJ2-3	TGTGCCAGCAGTGCTTGGGGGGGGGCAGTAGATACGCAGTATTTT	CASSAWGGAVDTQYF
.	.	TRBV7-9	TRBJ2-7	TGTGCCAGCAGCCGTGGTCCCCCCGAGCAGTACTTC	CASSRGPPEQYF
few	.	TRBV11-2	TRBJ2-7	TGTGCCAGCAGCTTAGCCAGCGGGTCCTACGAGCAGTACTTC	CASSLASGSYEQYF
.	TRBD1	TRBV18	TRBJ2-7	TGTGCCAGCTCACCCCTTCGGACAGGGGGCTCCTACGAGCAGTACTTC	CASSPLRTGGSYEQYF
.	.	TRBV11-1	TRBJ2-7	TGTGCCAGCAGCTTACCGGGAAGGGGCGCCGAGCAGTACTTC	CASSLPGRGAEQYF
.	.	TRBV19	TRBJ1-3	TGTGCCAGTAGCGACCGTGGCACGGGAAACACCATATATTTT	CASSDRGTGNTIYF
many	.	TRBV18	TRBJ2-1	TGTGCCAGCTCACCACTCGAAGCCCTTCACAATGAGCAGTTCTTC	CASSPLEALHNEQFF
.	TRBD1	TRBV7-2	TRBJ1-5	TGTGCCAGCAGCCCAAACAGGGGTCAGCCCCAGCATTTT	CASSPNRGQPQHF
.	.	TRBV11-2	TRBJ1-1	TGTGCCAGCAGCTTAGGCCGAATGGGACGTCCCAACACTGAAGCTTTCTTT	CASSLGRMGRPNTEAFF
.	TRBD1	TRBV29-1	TRBJ2-7	TGCAGCGTTGGTAAGGGGGCTCACGAGCAGTACTTC	CSVGKGAHEQYF
many	TRBD2	TRBV5-6	TRBJ2-7	TGTGCCAGCAGCTTACTAGCGGGATACGAGTACTTC	CASSLLAGYEYF
.	.	TRBV5-1	TRBJ1-1	TGCGCCAGCAGACTCAACATAGGGTACACTGAAGCTTTCTTT	CASRLNIGYTEAFF
.	.	TRBV11-2	TRBJ1-5	TGTGCCAGCAGCTTAGGGCTAGGAGGGCGGGATCAGCCCCAGCATTTT	CASSLGLGGRDQPQHF
once	.	TRBV11-2	TRBJ2-7	TGTGCCAGCAGCTCCCTCCGGAAGGGAGCCTACGAGCAGTACTTC	CASSSLRKGAYEQYF
.	.	TRBV7-2	TRBJ1-1	TGTGCCAGCAGTCGCGGGGGAGGGGCGAACACTGAAGCTTTCTTT	CASSRGGGANTEAFF